This T cell receptor beta chain was sequenced for a study of T cells in Graves' hyperthyroidism and ophthalmopathy. RNA transcripts yielded amplified TCR beta CDR3 regions. The HTBI primer set drove a first-round RT-PCR of the TCR CDR3. TCRdb fed the multiplex PCR reads into MiXCR, producing one record per CDR3 protein. The top ten hold around 8.1% of the sample, which has over 650,000 distinct CDR3 sequences, approximately 16% seen once. Whole-study results and caveats: Appearing also in blood were most of the thyroid clonotypes expanded above 0.001.

The germline CDR1 and CDR2 sequences are ENHRY and SYGVKD. This CDR3 is 14 amino acids long. The ends lost 3 bases at V and 2 bases at J; junction bases unmatched: 3. Many counts were recorded for this clonotype. What it binds is unknown. The TCR sequence derives from a man younger than 35 with Graves' hyperthyroidism. Sequenced input: blood. The chain links TRBV10-3 to TRBJ2-7; 8 bases are a match to TRBD2. In DNA form, the CDR3 reads TGTGCCATCAGTGACCGAGCGGGAGCCTACGAGCAGTACTTC. It encodes CAISDRAGAYEQYF.